The present entry profiles one T cell receptor beta chain with its context. No antigen is known for it. It has no much larger one-base neighbor in the sample; base qualities were not kept. The immunoSEQ Assay, a bias-controlled multiplex PCR, was used to amplify TCRbeta CDR3 regions from genomic DNA. As for how the authors treated the data: Within the assay, amplification of reference gene primers was used to estimate how many nucleated cells each sample contained. To quantify the absolute abundance of each unique TCRbeta CDR3 rearrangement, sequence reads were collapsed and filtered. For each sample, productive Simpson clonality was calculated as the square root of Simpson's diversity index over productive rearrangements. This immuneACCESS table, as held by TCRdb, lists in-frame sequences with V and J called but not all clones. Of the missing ones, under half trace to an unresolved V gene in checked studies; the others have no known cause. The D gene and trimming were derived from the DNA, and the V and J assignments and clone size from that table. A total of 310,000 or so clones appear in this sample, 65% to 85% of them only once. The ten largest clones take up 1.2% of the sample.

The data were taken from a study of blood T cell repertoires in COVID-19 (TCRdb year 2020). For the wider study: Collaborator samples came from the United States, Italy and Spain and covered acute and convalescent phases of COVID-19. The prospective study material was composed of cDNA or gDNA derived from T cells, B-cell-depleted T cells, or PBMCs. Subjects who had been exposed to COVID-19, were actively infected with it, or had recovered from it provided the deeply sampled blood TCRbeta repertoires that made up the dataset. A freely available public database, intended as a resource for researchers studying the immune response to SARS-CoV-2, is where the repertoires were released. Samples came from the ongoing ImmuneRACE study (first 160 participants) plus 1,254 subjects from 6 global collaborators. A de-identified subject ID, COVID-19 status, age in years and sex were almost always included in the sample metadata. HLA class I and class II types, where available, came from metadata supplied by the sample provider rather than from assay-based typing.

What the research found in general, with its limitations: The amount of clinical and demographic metadata varied by source and participant and was provided uncurated.

Each collaborating institution followed its own protocols to collect whole blood in K2EDTA tubes. For TCRbeta analysis, collaborator samples were shipped as frozen whole blood, as isolated PBMCs, or as DNA extracted from either sample type. The CDR3 measures 15 amino acids from cysteine to phenylalanine. Only the CDR3 DNA stays, 45 bases, in frame from base 1. V is trimmed back by 2 bases and J by 7 bases, and the junction contains 2 bases that no gene match accounts for. The germline V gene supplies CDR1 SGHTA and CDR2 FQGNSA. The sequencing sample was made of peripheral blood. Recombination joined TRBV7-2 with TRBJ2-1, and TRBD2 matches 13 of the central bases. This TCR was sampled from a woman aged 50 to 65 with acute or convalescent COVID-19. The encoded CDR3 is CASSLRGLAGNEQFF. The nucleotides read TGTGCCAGCAGCTTAAGGGGACTAGCGGGAAATGAGCAGTTCTTC.